These 9 T cell receptor beta chains came from one sample sequenced in a study of long-term antiretroviral therapy in people with HIV. At survey level, the immunoSEQ assay was run in its v3.0 version. The method was immunoSEQ multiplex PCR; TCRdb's version includes in-frame clones alone and lacks a portion of them. The table records about 21,000 clones, around 86% of them present only once. The sequenced sample was unsorted PBMCs, obtained 0.1 years before starting antiretroviral therapy. The receptors come from a man in his forties with HIV.

A few counts support this clone. The gene calls are TRBV21-1 and TRBJ1-6; the table names TRBD1, a call not compared with the DNA. TRBV21-1 is a documented pseudogene. The CDR3 has 17 residues. The CDR3 coding sequence is TGTGCCAGCAGCAAAGCGGAAGACAGGCTAGATAATTCACCCCTCCACTTT. It yields the protein CASSKAEDRLDNSPLHF.

V gene TRBV6-5 combines with J gene TRBJ2-7; D call uncertain. Germline loops: CDR1 MNHEY, CDR2 SVGAGI. The V gene lost 7 bases and the J gene lost 6 bases, with 10 bases spanning the gap. CDR3 size: 11 residues. The CDR3 DNA sequence: TGTGCCAGCACCCTCGGTGGCGAGCAGTACTTC. Translated, it gives CASTLGGEQYF.

The chain carries TRBV30 and TRBJ2-7, with 9 bases that match TRBD1. Germline V gene data show CDR1 as GTSNPN and CDR2 as SVGIG (reference sequence). The CDR3 has 15 residues. The V gene end was trimmed by 3 bases and the J gene end by 2 bases; junction bases not matched to a gene: 8. The CDR3 reads CAWSPRTGVTYEQYF. Written as DNA, the CDR3 is TGTGCCTGGAGCCCCAGGACAGGGGTTACCTACGAGCAGTACTTC.

The gene calls are TRBV5-1 and TRBJ1-1; D possibly corresponds to TRBD1 (6 bases). Germline CDR1 and CDR2: SGHRS and YFSETQ. V was shortened by 5 bases and J by 0 bases, with 17 bases between the two germline ends. The CDR3 loop spans 16 amino acids. The CDR3 sequence is CASRRRGIGMNTEAFF. The DNA of the CDR3 is TGCGCCAGCAGACGGAGGGGGATTGGGATGAACACTGAAGCTTTCTTT.

The CDR3 region has the DNA TGTGCCAGCTCACCGATGACAGGGAATAACTATGGCTACACCTTC. The encoded protein is CASSPMTGNNYGYTF. The chain joins TRBV18 to TRBJ1-2; 7 bases are shared with TRBD1. In germline, CDR1 is KGHSH, CDR2 LQKENI. The CDR3 sequence is 15 residues long. The J segment lost 1 base and the V segment lost 3 bases, leaving 5 bases of the junction unmatched. Drawing the rest from reference TRBV18 and TRBJ1-2, the complete variable domain is NAGVMQNPRHLVRRRGQEARLRCSPMKGHSHVYWYRQLPEEGLKFMVYLQKENIIDESGMPKERFSAEFPKEGPSILRIQQVVRGDSAAYFCASSPMTGNNYGYTFGSGTRLTVV.

This chain links TRBV5-1 with TRBJ2-1, with unresolved D. CDR1 is SGHRS, CDR2 YFSETQ, per germline. Trimming pared 5 bases from V and 9 bases from J, leaving 12 bases between. This CDR3 has 12 amino acids. The CDR3 region has the DNA TGCGCCAGCAGTTTTTCGGGTGGTGAGCAGTTCTTC. It encodes CASSFSGGEQFF.

J is TRBJ2-3 and V is TRBV4-1, with TRBD1 as a possible D gene (6 bases). V was clipped by 4 bases and J by 4 bases, with 18 bases between them. This CDR3 comprises 16 residues. Germline-derived CDR1 and CDR2 are MGHRA and YSYEKL. The CDR3 region is CASSPSPGARADTQYF. The CDR3 nucleotides read TGCGCCAGCAGCCCCTCACCAGGGGCGAGGGCAGATACGCAGTATTTT.

The chain couples TRBV7-2 to TRBJ2-1, with TRBD2 matching over 10 bases. The CDR3 has 18 amino acids. Unmatched junction bases numbered 11, after V lost 2 bases and J lost 4 bases. Germline CDR1 is SGHTA and CDR2 is FQGNSA. CDR3 amino acids: CASSLPSGGLRQYNEQFF. CDR3 DNA: TGTGCCAGCAGCTTACCTAGCGGGGGTTTGAGGCAATACAATGAGCAGTTCTTC. Full variable domain (outside the CDR3, taken from reference TRBV7-2 and TRBJ2-1): GAGVSQSPSNKVTEKGKDVELRCDPISGHTALYWYRQSLGQGLEFLIYFQGNSAPDKSGLPSDRFSAERTGGSVSTLTIQRTQQEDSAVYLCASSLPSGGLRQYNEQFFGPGTRLTVL.

The V call is TRBV2, the J call TRBJ2-6; 8 bases agree with TRBD1. The CDR3 is 16 residues long. Germline loops: CDR1 SNHLY, CDR2 FYNNEI. V lost 7 bases and J lost 3; bases outside the gene matches: 8. CDR3: CASTLQGAGGANVLTF. In DNA, the CDR3 is TGTGCCAGCACACTTCAGGGGGCAGGTGGGGCCAACGTCCTGACTTTC.